Listed here are 20 T cell receptor beta chains from one sample, sequenced in a study of CD8 T cells in ankylosing spondylitis. General study points: The study identified a TCR beta motif of 7 or 8 highly homologous variants that appeared characteristic of ankylosing spondylitis blood.

These receptors' antigens are unknown. One entry per CDR3 protein, called by TCRdb with MiXCR from the 5' RACE reads. In the table there are 200,000 to 250,000 distinct CDR3 sequences, about 6.7% of which are singletons. Specimen: blood, either unsorted or a sorted T cell fraction (not recorded which). These receptors were collected from a male donor with ankylosing spondylitis.

This clonotype came up many times. The rearrangement uses TRBV7-9 and TRBJ2-1; TRBD2 aligns across 12 bases. The CDR3 is 16 residues long. Germline CDR1 reads SEHNR; CDR2 reads FQNEAQ (reference sequence). V lost 2 bases to trimming and J lost 7 bases; unmatched junction nucleotides: 6. The CDR3 loop reads CASSLKTSGSGNEQFF. CDR3 DNA: TGTGCCAGCAGCTTAAAGACTAGCGGGAGTGGGAATGAGCAGTTCTTC.

This clonotype has at least ten counts. This sequence joins TRBV4-3 and TRBJ2-7; possibly TRBD1 or TRBD2 for D (5 bases each). This CDR3 is 16 amino acids long. Trimming stripped 0 bases from V and 4 bases from J, with 16 bases between. Germline CDR1 reads LGHNA; CDR2 reads YSLEER. The CDR3 DNA reads TGCGCCAGCAGCCAAGATTGGGACGTTCAATTTTACGAGCAGTACTTC. Amino acids: CASSQDWDVQFYEQYF.

The chain has TRBV6-5 and TRBJ1-1; TRBD1 aligns across 10 bases. CDR1 is MNHEY, CDR2 SVGAGI, per germline. The CDR3 sequence is 17 residues long. V trimming: 1 base; J trimming: 0 bases; junction bases outside the gene matches: 5. The CDR3 DNA reads TGTGCCAGCAGTTACTTGGGACAGGGGAGAGTGAACACTGAAGCTTTCTTT. It codes for CASSYLGQGRVNTEAFF.

This clonotype was seen more than once but under ten times. The V gene is TRBV7-8, the J gene TRBJ2-7; D is perhaps TRBD1 or TRBD2 (5 bases each). This CDR3 contains 20 residues. V was cut by 4 bases and J by 3 bases, with 31 bases left in between. Germline CDR1 SGHVS, CDR2 FQNEAQ. The CDR3 protein is CASSYGERHVKWDASYEQYF. The DNA of the CDR3 is TGTGCCAGCAGCTATGGTGAACGGCATGTTAAGTGGGACGCGAGCTACGAGCAGTACTTC.

There are many counts of this clonotype. The gene calls are TRBV7-9 and TRBJ1-5, with D unresolved. The CDR3 runs to 12 residues. The germline CDR1 and CDR2 sequences are SEHNR and FQNEAQ (reference sequence). The germline V and J ends were trimmed by 2 bases and 6 bases, with 5 bases remaining between them. The CDR3 bases are TGTGCCAGCAGCTTACAAGGTCAGCCCCAGCATTTT. Encoded protein: CASSLQGQPQHF.

This clonotype was recorded at least ten times. This sequence joins TRBV2 and TRBJ1-4; 7 positions match TRBD1. V lost 3 bases, J lost 8 bases, and 6 bases stayed unmatched. Germline CDR1 SNHLY, CDR2 FYNNEI. The CDR3 consists of 14 residues. The DNA for the CDR3 is TGTGCCAGCAGTGAGTTTCAGGGGGAAGAAAAACTGTTTTTT. It codes for CASSEFQGEEKLFF.

There are many counts of this clonotype. The rearrangement links TRBV7-9 to TRBJ2-7, with 8 bases aligning to TRBD1. Germline loops: CDR1 SEHNR, CDR2 FQNEAQ (reference sequence). The trim removed 5 bases at V and 6 bases at J, leaving 3 bases unmatched. The CDR3 sequence is 12 residues long. DNA for the CDR3: TGTGCCAGCAGCCTCGACAGGGGCGAGCAGTACTTC. Amino acid sequence: CASSLDRGEQYF.

This clonotype has just a few counts. The CDR3 here is CASSNPAASGMWETQYF. In DNA, the CDR3 is TGTGCCAGCAGTAACCCGGCGGCTAGCGGGATGTGGGAGACCCAGTACTTC. V gene TRBV27 combines with J gene TRBJ2-5, with TRBD2 identical over 9 bases. Germline V CDR1 and CDR2: MNHEY, SMNVEV (reference sequence). Trimming cost V 5 bases and J 5 bases; bases outside gene matches: 15. The CDR3 length is 17 residues.

This clonotype was found many times. This chain links TRBV27 with TRBJ1-2; D call uncertain. With 4 bases removed from V and 4 bases from J, the gap between germline ends came to 10 bases. CDR1 and CDR2 from the germline V gene are MNHEY and SMNVEV (reference sequence). The CDR3 runs to 13 residues. The CDR3 nucleotides read TGTGCCAGCAGTTCTAACGGGTTCTATGGCTACACCTTC. The encoded protein is CASSSNGFYGYTF.

This clonotype was recorded many times. The chain employs TRBV7-9 and TRBJ2-7, with D maybe TRBD2 (7 bases). Trimming cost V 5 bases and J 2 bases, with 16 bases left between them. This CDR3 comprises 15 residues. CDR1 and CDR2 (germline): SEHNR, FQNEAQ (reference sequence). CDR3 sequence (DNA): TGTGCCAGCAGCACAGGGACTACTCCGACCTACGAGCAGTACTTC. Translated, it gives CASSTGTTPTYEQYF.

The V and J genes are TRBV20-1 and TRBJ2-4, with D uncertain. V was clipped by 0 bases and J by 7 bases, with 10 bases between them. The CDR3 totals 13 residues. The V gene's germline CDR1 is DFQATT and CDR2 SNEGSKA (reference sequence). CDR3 amino acids: CSARDRNSNIQYF. The CDR3, as DNA: TGCAGTGCTAGAGATCGTAATAGTAACATTCAGTACTTC.

This clonotype appeared many times. CDR3 amino acids: CASSWTGVNTEAFF. The CDR3 DNA reads as TGTGCCAGCAGTTGGACGGGCGTGAACACTGAAGCTTTCTTT. The rearrangement uses TRBV6-5 and TRBJ1-1; D unclear. The CDR3 length is 14 residues. The germline CDR1 and CDR2 sequences are MNHEY and SVGAGI. Trimming left V 4 bases short and J 0 bases short, with 9 bases between.

There are many counts of this clonotype. This chain uses TRBV6-2 or TRBV6-3 with TRBJ1-4; a weak D match, TRBD1 (6 bases). Germline CDR1 and CDR2: MNHEY and SVGEGT. The CDR3 totals 20 residues. The V and J ends lost 4 bases and 0 bases respectively, with 24 bases between them. In DNA, the CDR3 is TGTGCCAGCAGTTCCACTATGGACAGTGAAGCGCCGGCAACTAATGAAAAACTGTTTTTT. The encoded protein is CASSSTMDSEAPATNEKLFF.

This clonotype came up many times. J is TRBJ1-5 and V is TRBV7-9; a weak D match, TRBD1 (5 bases). The germline V and J ends were trimmed by 4 bases and 5 bases, with 15 bases remaining between them. The CDR3 has 15 amino acids. Germline CDR1 SEHNR, CDR2 FQNEAQ (reference sequence). CDR3 DNA: TGTGCCAGCAGCTCATTTAGGGACCGGCATCAGCCCCAGCATTTT. Its protein is CASSSFRDRHQPQHF.

Many counts were recorded for this clonotype. The chain joins TRBV11-1 to TRBJ1-2, with D uncertain. Trimming pared 4 bases from V and 6 bases from J, leaving 18 bases between. Germline lookup yields CDR1 SGHAT and CDR2 FQDESV (reference sequence). The CDR3 is 15 amino acids. CDR3 sequence: CASSSTSRSYHGYTF. In nucleotides, the CDR3 is TGTGCCAGCAGCTCCACGAGTCGCTCCTATCATGGCTACACCTTC. The full variable domain, in which reference TRBV11-1 and TRBJ1-2 provide the parts outside the CDR3, is EAEVAQSPRYKITEKSQAVAFWCDPISGHATLYWYRQILGQGPELLVQFQDESVVDDSQLPKDRFSAERLKGVDSTLKIQPAELGDSAMYLCASSSTSRSYHGYTFGSGTRLTVV.

At least ten counts were recorded for this clonotype. Compared with germline, one end of the junction differs, possibly owing to a read error. The chain has TRBV29-1 and TRBJ2-5, with 8 bases lining up with TRBD2. The CDR3 length is 12 residues. CDR1 and CDR2 (germline): SQVTM, ANQGSEA. The DNA of the CDR3 is TGCAGCGTTGAAGATCCGGGACTAGGCGTCGTCTTC. This gives the protein CSVEDPGLGVVF.

This clonotype was seen ten or more times. This chain joins TRBV28 and TRBJ2-7; unclear D gene. In germline, CDR1 is MDHEN, CDR2 SYDVKM. The V gene lost 2 bases and the J gene lost 4 bases, with 12 bases spanning the gap. The CDR3 sequence is 14 residues long. The CDR3 sequence is CASSLASPAYEQYF. In DNA form, the CDR3 reads TGTGCCAGCAGTTTAGCGTCTCCTGCATACGAGCAGTACTTC.

This clonotype was seen repeatedly, ten times or more. The V gene is TRBV4-3, the J gene TRBJ2-7; tentatively, D is TRBD1 or TRBD2 (5 bases each). This CDR3 is 19 amino acids long. V lost 3 bases and J lost 2, with 26 bases in between. Germline CDR1 is LGHNA and CDR2 is YSLEER. The CDR3 DNA reads TGCGCCAGCAGCCACCAACTACCGGGACCCAAAGCGATGCCCTACGAGCAGTACTTC. Protein product: CASSHQLPGPKAMPYEQYF.

This clonotype was seen repeatedly, ten times or more. The rearrangement uses TRBV6-6 and TRBJ2-5; unclear D gene. Germline CDR1 reads MNHNY; CDR2 reads SVGAGI (reference sequence). With 3 bases removed from V and 5 bases from J, the gap between germline ends came to 4 bases. This CDR3 has 11 residues. The CDR3 nucleotides read TGTGCCAGCAGTTATTGGGAGACCCAGTACTTC. This encodes CASSYWETQYF.

The rearrangement links TRBV30 to TRBJ2-5; the D is unclear. Trimming stripped 1 base from V and 1 base from J, with 7 bases between. The CDR3 has 13 residues. The germline V gene encodes CDR1 GTSNPN and CDR2 SVGIG (reference sequence). The CDR3 spells CAWSALIQETQYF. The CDR3 DNA reads TGTGCCTGGAGTGCTTTGATCCAAGAGACCCAGTACTTC.